This T cell receptor beta chain comes out of a study of tumor-infiltrating lymphocytes in localized non-small cell lung cancer. The CDR3 consists of 15 residues. The germline V gene has CDR1 MDHEN and CDR2 SYDVKM. The trim removed 5 bases at V and 5 bases at J, leaving 8 bases unmatched. Overall study findings and caveats: Tumor T-cell fraction was not associated with recurrence-free survival.

Concerning this clone: What it binds is unknown.

This table comes from immunoSEQ multiplex PCR, and its TCRdb copy is limited to in-frame clones, with some not included. The sample shows about 7,200 clones, 61% of them seen only once. The sequence was collected from a human donor with non-small cell lung cancer. The chain joins TRBV28 to TRBJ2-5, with TRBD2 identical over 10 bases. Sample: lung tumor tissue. The CDR3 loop reads CASSERGGVQETQYF. The CDR3 DNA follows: TGTGCCAGCAGTGAGCGGGGGGGGGTCCAGGAGACCCAGTACTTC.